This entry lists 23 T cell receptor beta chains sequenced from one sample in a study of identical twins. From the 5' RACE reads, TCRdb called clonotypes with MiXCR, one entry per CDR3 protein. The table has about 790,000 distinct CDR3 sequences, around a sixth seen once. These data were also reused for a study on T cells expressing NK-cell markers.

The sequenced material came from PBMCs. Every receptor here comes from a woman younger than 35 in good health.

The CDR3 DNA reads TGTGCCTCCCGATTAACAGGGGCCTACGAGCAGTACTTC. Translated, it gives CASRLTGAYEQYF. V usage is TRBV11-2 and J usage is TRBJ2-7; TRBD1 agrees at 7 bases. After removal of 11 bases from V and 2 bases from J, the junction contained 9 bases not matched to a gene. The CDR3 loop spans 13 amino acids. Germline V gene data show CDR1 as SGHAT and CDR2 as FQNNGV.

V is TRBV5-1 and J is TRBJ2-3, with 7 bases aligning to TRBD2. The CDR3 is 15 amino acids. CDR1 and CDR2 from the germline V gene are SGHRS and YFSETQ. The ends lost 2 bases at V and 2 bases at J; junction bases unmatched: 5. The CDR3 region is CASSFAGVFTDTQYF. CDR3 DNA: TGCGCCAGCAGCTTTGCGGGGGTTTTCACAGATACGCAGTATTTT.

This clonotype was counted only a few times. J is TRBJ1-2 and V is TRBV6-5, with unresolved D. The germline V and J ends were trimmed by 0 bases and 4 bases, with 18 bases remaining between them. The germline V gene has CDR1 MNHEY and CDR2 SVGAGI. The CDR3 extends over 17 amino acids. CDR3: CASSYSWTVKKRYGYTF. CDR3 DNA: TGTGCCAGCAGTTACTCCTGGACGGTAAAAAAGCGCTATGGCTACACCTTC.

This clonotype was counted at least ten times. This sequence joins TRBV20-1 and TRBJ2-1, with no clear D. V lost 0 bases and J lost 5, with 8 bases in between. The germline V gene has CDR1 DFQATT and CDR2 SNEGSKA (reference sequence). This CDR3 is 13 amino acids long. CDR3 sequence reads: CSARDARNNEQFF. The CDR3 nucleotides are TGCAGTGCTAGAGATGCTAGAAACAATGAGCAGTTCTTC.

This clonotype was found a few times. The chain carries TRBV5-1 and TRBJ2-1; the D gene is possibly TRBD2 (6 bases). Germline V gene sequence: CDR1 SGHRS, CDR2 YFSETQ. This CDR3 region has 15 residues. Trimming took off 4 bases at V and 5 bases at J, with 16 bases between the two ends. Written as DNA, the CDR3 is TGCGCCAGCAGCCCAACGGGACTCAACAACAATGAGCAGTTCTTC. Amino acid sequence: CASSPTGLNNNEQFF. The full variable domain, its missing parts supplied by reference TRBV5-1 and TRBJ2-1, is KAGVTQTPRYLIKTRGQQVTLSCSPISGHRSVSWYQQTPGQGLQFLFEYFSETQRNKGNFPGRFSGRQFSNSRSEMNVSTLELGDSALYLCASSPTGLNNNEQFFGPGTRLTVL.

This clonotype was recorded only once. The junction shows a germline mismatch at one end, possibly a read error. The chain couples TRBV5-6 to TRBJ2-3, with a tentative D call TRBD1 (5 bases). In germline, CDR1 is SGHDT, CDR2 YYEEEE. This CDR3 is 13 amino acids long. The CDR3 spells CASSPRLTGTQYF. CDR3 nucleotide sequence: TGTGCCAGCAGCCCCCGGCTCACAGGTACGCAGTATTTT.

The chain is built from TRBV10-3 and TRBJ1-6, with TRBD1 matching over 7 bases. Trimming took 6 bases from V and 7 from J; bases not matched to a gene: 9. The CDR3 length is 15 residues. Germline CDR1 is ENHRY and CDR2 is SYGVKD. The CDR3 bases are TGTGCCATCAGGAAGACAGGGCAAGGCAATTCACCCCTCCACTTT. Amino acids: CAIRKTGQGNSPLHF.

The chain has TRBV29-1 and TRBJ1-4; a possible D gene is TRBD1 (5 bases). V lost 2 bases and J 8 bases, leaving 6 bases between the germline ends. CDR1 and CDR2 from the germline V gene are SQVTM and ANQGSEA. This CDR3 has 11 residues. CDR3 region: CSVEQGEKLFF. In DNA form, the CDR3 reads TGCAGCGTTGAACAGGGAGAAAAACTGTTTTTT.

A few counts support this clonotype. The genes are TRBV24-1 and TRBJ2-1; the match to TRBD2 covers 10 bases. The CDR3 sequence is 16 residues long. Germline V gene lookup returns CDR1 KGHDR and CDR2 SFDVKD. After removal of 2 bases from V and 8 bases from J, the junction contained 8 bases not matched to a gene. The CDR3 sequence: CATSDSKREGSHEQFF. CDR3 sequence (DNA): TGTGCCACCAGTGATTCCAAGCGGGAGGGGTCACATGAGCAGTTCTTC.

This clonotype was found many times. The chain combines TRBV20-1 with TRBJ2-1; D not certain. The CDR3 has 11 amino acids. CDR1 is DFQATT and CDR2 is SNEGSKA in the germline V gene (reference sequence). Trimming left V 0 bases short and J 8 bases short, with 5 bases between. The CDR3 DNA is TGCAGTGCTAGAGATCGGCATGAGCAGTTCTTC. It codes for CSARDRHEQFF.

This clonotype was seen more than once but under ten times. J is TRBJ2-1 and V is TRBV4-3, with 9 bases identical to TRBD1. V shed 3 bases, J shed 0 bases, and the junction held 3 bases outside the gene matches. The CDR3 sequence is 16 residues long. Germline values: CDR1 LGHNA, CDR2 YSLEER. CDR3 nucleotide sequence: TGCGCCAGCAGCCAGCTGGACAGGGGCTCCTACAATGAGCAGTTCTTC. Residues: CASSQLDRGSYNEQFF.

In its sample, this clonotype was seen a few times. The chain combines TRBV12-3 or TRBV12-4 with TRBJ2-1; no reliable D call. The V gene lost 2 bases and the J gene lost 8 bases, with 16 bases spanning the gap. The CDR3 is made up of 15 amino acids. The CDR3 reads CASSLREKLKDEQFF. CDR3 bases: TGTGCCAGCAGTTTAAGAGAAAAGTTAAAGGATGAGCAGTTCTTC.

The chain employs TRBV29-1 and TRBJ2-2; perhaps TRBD2 as D (6 bases). V lost 7 bases and J 5 bases, leaving 14 bases between the germline ends. This CDR3 is 13 amino acids long. Germline CDR1 reads SQVTM; CDR2 reads ANQGSEA. The CDR3 coding sequence is TGCAGCGGAATTAGCGGTAGGACCGGGGAGCTGTTTTTT. Translation: CSGISGRTGELFF.

This clonotype was seen once. This rearrangement joins TRBV27 to TRBJ2-2, with TRBD2 matching over 10 bases. V was clipped by 6 bases and J by 3 bases; unmatched bases: 16. In germline, CDR1 is MNHEY, CDR2 SMNVEV (reference sequence). CDR3 size: 19 residues. The CDR3 coding sequence is TGTGCCAGCAGGCGCGGCGGGGGCCTAGCGGGAGTGTACACCGGGGAGCTGTTTTTT. Its protein product is CASRRGGGLAGVYTGELFF.

This rearrangement joins TRBV6-1 to TRBJ1-2; 8 nucleotides align to TRBD1. With V trimmed by 6 bases and J by 8 bases, 8 bases remained unmatched. Germline V gene data show CDR1 as MNHNS and CDR2 as SASEGT. This CDR3 region has 13 residues. The chain's CDR3 is CASSEQGVRGYTF. CDR3 sequence (DNA): TGTGCCAGCAGCGAACAGGGGGTGAGGGGCTACACCTTC.

The rearrangement uses TRBV20-1 and TRBJ2-1; 7 bases align to TRBD2. The CDR3 contains 14 residues. Germline CDR1 is DFQATT and CDR2 is SNEGSKA (reference sequence). The junction had 5 bases not matched to a gene; V was cut back by 6 bases and J by 0 bases. CDR3 DNA sequence: TGCAGTGCCGAAGCGGGGCCCTCCTACAATGAGCAGTTCTTC. Translated, it gives CSAEAGPSYNEQFF.

As to this clonotype: This may be a read error: a much more frequent sequence differs by one nucleotide. The chain links TRBV20-1 to TRBJ2-1; D may match TRBD1 or TRBD2 (6 bases each). The CDR3 runs 13 residues. Germline loops: CDR1 DFQATT, CDR2 SNEGSKA (reference sequence). The germline V and J ends were trimmed by 2 bases and 4 bases, with 9 bases remaining between them. CDR3 protein: CSARLGGYNEQFF. CDR3 DNA sequence: TGCAGTGCTAGACTAGGGGGGTACAATGAGCAGTTCTTC.

This clonotype has ten or more counts. This chain links TRBV5-1 with TRBJ2-3; 9 bases line up with TRBD1. The germline V gene has CDR1 SGHRS and CDR2 YFSETQ. The junction had 5 bases not matched to a gene; V was cut back by 1 base and J by 2 bases. The CDR3 spans 16 residues. The CDR3 nucleotides are TGCGCCAGCAGCTTGAGGGACAGGGCGCCCACAGATACGCAGTATTTT. Residues: CASSLRDRAPTDTQYF.

The V and J genes are TRBV7-9 and TRBJ2-7, with D unclear. Germline V gene data show CDR1 as SEHNR and CDR2 as FQNEAQ (reference sequence). Trimming removed 2 bases from V and 0 bases from J, with 11 bases in between. This CDR3 region has 15 residues. This CDR3 reads CASSLLGALSYEQYF. DNA of the CDR3: TGTGCCAGCAGCTTATTGGGCGCACTCTCCTACGAGCAGTACTTC.

The V gene is TRBV18, the J gene TRBJ1-2; TRBD1 agrees at 8 bases. From germline, CDR1 is KGHSH and CDR2 LQKENI. The CDR3 sequence is 15 residues long. J lost 7 bases, V lost 5 bases, and 12 bases had no gene match. CDR3 in amino acids: CASSSLTGVDGGYTF. CDR3 DNA sequence: TGTGCCAGCTCATCATTGACAGGGGTGGACGGTGGCTACACCTTC.

This clonotype was seen ten or more times. The germline gene is not matched at one end of the junction; a read error may be the cause. This chain connects TRBV12-3 or TRBV12-4 to TRBJ1-3; D might be TRBD1 (5 bases). The CDR3 has 10 residues. The CDR3 is CASSLGGGNF. The CDR3 DNA is TGTGCCAGCAGTTTAGGGGGCGGGAATTTT.

This clonotype was found a few times. This rearrangement joins TRBV5-1 to TRBJ2-2; TRBD1 agrees at 8 bases. The CDR3 spans 16 residues. Trimming removed 1 base from V and 1 base from J; junction bases left unmatched: 3. The germline CDR1 and CDR2 sequences are SGHRS and YFSETQ. CDR3 sequence (DNA): TGCGCCAGCAGCTTGTTGGGGACAGGGAACACCGGGGAGCTGTTTTTT. It codes for CASSLLGTGNTGELFF.

This clonotype showed up just a few times. The rearrangement joins TRBV20-1 to TRBJ2-3; 13 bases map to TRBD2. Germline CDR1 DFQATT, CDR2 SNEGSKA (reference sequence). V dropped 6 bases and J dropped 7; count of bases not matched to a gene: 10. CDR3 length: 15 residues. CDR3: CSALAGGVGPYTQYF. In DNA form, the CDR3 reads TGCAGTGCACTAGCGGGGGGGGTCGGCCCTTATACGCAGTATTTT.